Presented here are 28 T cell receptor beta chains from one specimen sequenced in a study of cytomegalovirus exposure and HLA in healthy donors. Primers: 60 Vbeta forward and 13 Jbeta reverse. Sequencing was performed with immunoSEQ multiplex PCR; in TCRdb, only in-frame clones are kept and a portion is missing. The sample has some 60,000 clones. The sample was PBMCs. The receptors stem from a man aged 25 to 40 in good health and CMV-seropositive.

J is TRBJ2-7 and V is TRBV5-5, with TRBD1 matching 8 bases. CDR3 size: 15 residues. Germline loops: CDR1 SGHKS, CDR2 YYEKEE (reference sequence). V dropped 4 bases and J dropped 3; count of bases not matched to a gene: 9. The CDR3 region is CASSSRTGRIYEQYF. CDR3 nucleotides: TGTGCCAGCAGCAGCAGGACAGGGAGGATCTACGAGCAGTACTTC.

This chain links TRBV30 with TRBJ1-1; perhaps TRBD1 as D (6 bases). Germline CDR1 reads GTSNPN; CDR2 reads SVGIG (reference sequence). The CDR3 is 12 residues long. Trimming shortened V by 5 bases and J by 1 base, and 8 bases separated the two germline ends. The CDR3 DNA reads TGTGCCTGGGGACAGCCGAACACTGAAGCTTTCTTT. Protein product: CAWGQPNTEAFF.

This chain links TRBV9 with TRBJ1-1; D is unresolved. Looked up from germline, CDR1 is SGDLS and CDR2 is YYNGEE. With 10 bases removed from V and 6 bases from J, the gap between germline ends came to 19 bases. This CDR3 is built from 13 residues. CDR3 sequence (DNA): TGTGCCTCAGGAGAACATAGCGGGGCTGAAGCTTTCTTT. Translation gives CASGEHSGAEAFF.

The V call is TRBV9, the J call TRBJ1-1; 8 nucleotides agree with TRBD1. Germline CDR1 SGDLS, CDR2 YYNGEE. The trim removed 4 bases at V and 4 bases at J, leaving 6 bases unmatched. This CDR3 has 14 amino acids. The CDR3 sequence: CASSTGGFGTEAFF. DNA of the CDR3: TGTGCCAGCAGCACAGGGGGATTCGGCACTGAAGCTTTCTTT.

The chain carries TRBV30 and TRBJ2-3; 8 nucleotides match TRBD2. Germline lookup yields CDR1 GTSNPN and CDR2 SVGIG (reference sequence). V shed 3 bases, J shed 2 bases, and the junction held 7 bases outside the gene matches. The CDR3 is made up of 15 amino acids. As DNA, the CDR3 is TGTGCCTGGAGGAGAACTAGCGGTTTCACAGATACGCAGTATTTT. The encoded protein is CAWRRTSGFTDTQYF.

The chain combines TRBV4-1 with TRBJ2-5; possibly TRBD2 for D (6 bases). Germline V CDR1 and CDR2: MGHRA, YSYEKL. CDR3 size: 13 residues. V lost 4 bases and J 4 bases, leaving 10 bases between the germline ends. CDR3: CASSPRLGETQYF. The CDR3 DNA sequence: TGCGCCAGCAGCCCACGACTAGGAGAGACCCAGTACTTC.

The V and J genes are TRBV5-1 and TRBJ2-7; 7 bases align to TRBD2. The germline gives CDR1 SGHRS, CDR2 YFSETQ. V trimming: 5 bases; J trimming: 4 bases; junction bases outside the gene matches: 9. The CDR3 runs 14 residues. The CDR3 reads CASSSGGSSYEQYF. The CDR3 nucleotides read TGCGCCAGCAGTTCGGGCGGGAGTAGTTACGAGCAGTACTTC. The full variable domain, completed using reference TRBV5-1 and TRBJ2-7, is KAGVTQTPRYLIKTRGQQVTLSCSPISGHRSVSWYQQTPGQGLQFLFEYFSETQRNKGNFPGRFSGRQFSNSRSEMNVSTLELGDSALYLCASSSGGSSYEQYFGPGTRLTVT.

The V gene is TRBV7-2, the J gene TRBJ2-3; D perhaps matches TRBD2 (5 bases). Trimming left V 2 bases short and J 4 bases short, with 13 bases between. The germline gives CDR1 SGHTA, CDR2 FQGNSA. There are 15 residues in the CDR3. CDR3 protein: CASSLMPAGADTQYF. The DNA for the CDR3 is TGTGCCAGCAGCTTAATGCCCGCGGGTGCAGATACGCAGTATTTT.

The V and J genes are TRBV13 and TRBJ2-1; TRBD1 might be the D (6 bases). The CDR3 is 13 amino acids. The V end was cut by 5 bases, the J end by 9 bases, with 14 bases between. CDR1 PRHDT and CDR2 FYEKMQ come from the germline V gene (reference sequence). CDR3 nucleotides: TGTGCCAGCAGCCCTGCAGGGGCTGGTGAGCAGTTCTTC. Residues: CASSPAGAGEQFF.

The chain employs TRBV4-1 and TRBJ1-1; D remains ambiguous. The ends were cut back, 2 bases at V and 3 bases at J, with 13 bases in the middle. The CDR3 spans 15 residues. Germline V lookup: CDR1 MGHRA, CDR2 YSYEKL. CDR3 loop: CASSQQFPRYTEAFF. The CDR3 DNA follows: TGCGCCAGCAGCCAACAGTTCCCCAGGTACACTGAAGCTTTCTTT.

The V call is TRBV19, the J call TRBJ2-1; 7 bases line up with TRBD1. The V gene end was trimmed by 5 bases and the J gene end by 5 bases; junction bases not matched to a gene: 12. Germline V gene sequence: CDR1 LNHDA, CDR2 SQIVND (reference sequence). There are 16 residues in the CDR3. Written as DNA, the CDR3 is TGTGCCAGTAGTCAAACGTCCGGGACAGTGAACAATGAGCAGTTCTTC. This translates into CASSQTSGTVNNEQFF.

The CDR3, as DNA: TGCGCCAGCAGCGCCCGGACTAGCGGGAGATTGTACGAGCAGTACTTC. It is translated as CASSARTSGRLYEQYF. This chain links TRBV5-1 with TRBJ2-7; 13 bases align to TRBD2. Germline loops: CDR1 SGHRS, CDR2 YFSETQ. This CDR3 comprises 16 residues. V trimming: 4 bases; J trimming: 4 bases; junction bases outside the gene matches: 8.

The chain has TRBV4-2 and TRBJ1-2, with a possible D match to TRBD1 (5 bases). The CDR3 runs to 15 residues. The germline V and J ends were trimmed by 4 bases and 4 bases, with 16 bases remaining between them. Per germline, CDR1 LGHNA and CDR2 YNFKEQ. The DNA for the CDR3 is TGTGCCAGCAGCCTTGGTCTGGGCGGGACCTATGGCTACACCTTC. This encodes CASSLGLGGTYGYTF.

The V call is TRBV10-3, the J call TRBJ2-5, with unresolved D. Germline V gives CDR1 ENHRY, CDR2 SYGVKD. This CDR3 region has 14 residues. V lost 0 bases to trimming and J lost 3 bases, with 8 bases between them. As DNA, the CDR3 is TGTGCCATCAGTGAGTCGAACTCCGAAGAGACCCAGTACTTC. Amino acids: CAISESNSEETQYF.

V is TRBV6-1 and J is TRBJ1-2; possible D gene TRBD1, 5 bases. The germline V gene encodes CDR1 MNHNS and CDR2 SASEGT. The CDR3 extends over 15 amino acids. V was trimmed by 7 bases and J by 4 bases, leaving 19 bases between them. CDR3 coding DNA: TGTGCCAGCACTCCTCAGGGAGGTGGTGTCTATGGCTACACCTTC. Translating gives CASTPQGGGVYGYTF.

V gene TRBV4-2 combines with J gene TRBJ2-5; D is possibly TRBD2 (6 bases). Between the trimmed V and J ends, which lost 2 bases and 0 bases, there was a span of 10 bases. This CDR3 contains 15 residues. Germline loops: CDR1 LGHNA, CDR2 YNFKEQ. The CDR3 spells CASSQRRGDQETQYF. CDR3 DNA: TGTGCCAGCAGCCAAAGGCGGGGCGACCAAGAGACCCAGTACTTC.

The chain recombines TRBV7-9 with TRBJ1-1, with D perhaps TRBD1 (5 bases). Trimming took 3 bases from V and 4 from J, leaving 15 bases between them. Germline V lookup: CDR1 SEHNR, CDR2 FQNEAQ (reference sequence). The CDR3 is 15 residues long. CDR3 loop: CASSFGQGVSTEAFF. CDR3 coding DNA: TGTGCCAGCAGCTTCGGTCAGGGTGTGAGCACTGAAGCTTTCTTT.

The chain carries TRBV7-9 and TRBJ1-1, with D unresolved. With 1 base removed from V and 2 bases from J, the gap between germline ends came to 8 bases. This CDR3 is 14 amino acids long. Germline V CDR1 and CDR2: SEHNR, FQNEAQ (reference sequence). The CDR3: CASSLVMGNTEAFF. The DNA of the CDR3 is TGTGCCAGCAGCTTAGTAATGGGCAACACTGAAGCTTTCTTT.

CDR3 sequence (DNA): TGTGCCAGCAGCTTAGGGGAACACAGGGTTTACTATGGCTACACCTTC. Encoded protein: CASSLGEHRVYYGYTF. The rearrangement joins TRBV7-9 to TRBJ1-2, with D possibly being TRBD1 (6 bases). Per the germline V gene, CDR1 is SEHNR and CDR2 is FQNEAQ (reference sequence). Trimming pared 1 base from V and 3 bases from J, leaving 15 bases between. The CDR3 extends over 16 amino acids.

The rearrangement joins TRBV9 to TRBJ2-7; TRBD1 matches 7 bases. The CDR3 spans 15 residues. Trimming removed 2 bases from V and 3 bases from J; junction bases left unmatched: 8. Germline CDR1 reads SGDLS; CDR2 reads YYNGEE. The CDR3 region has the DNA TGTGCCAGCAGCGTGGGGGACAGTTACAACTACGAGCAGTACTTC. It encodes CASSVGDSYNYEQYF.

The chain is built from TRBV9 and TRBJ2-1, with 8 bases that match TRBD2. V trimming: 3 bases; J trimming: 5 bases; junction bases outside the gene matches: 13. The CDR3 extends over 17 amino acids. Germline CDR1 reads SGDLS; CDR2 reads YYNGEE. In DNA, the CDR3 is TGTGCCAGCAGCGCCCAACCTCGGGGGGGCACCGACAATGAGCAGTTCTTC. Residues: CASSAQPRGGTDNEQFF.

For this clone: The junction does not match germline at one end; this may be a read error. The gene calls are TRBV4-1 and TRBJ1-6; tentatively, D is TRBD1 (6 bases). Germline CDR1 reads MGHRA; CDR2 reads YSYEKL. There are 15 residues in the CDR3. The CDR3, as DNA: TGCGCCAGCAGTTTTTCCGGGAAAGGGGGTTCACCCCTACACTTT. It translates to CASSFSGKGGSPLHF.

The CDR3 loop is CASRSAGVETQYF. CDR3 bases: TGTGCCAGCAGATCAGCGGGAGTGGAGACCCAGTACTTC. V usage is TRBV6-5 and J usage is TRBJ2-5, with TRBD2 matching 8 bases. Germline V CDR1 and CDR2: MNHEY, SVGAGI. The CDR3 has 13 amino acids. V lost 6 bases to trimming and J lost 5 bases; unmatched junction nucleotides: 5.

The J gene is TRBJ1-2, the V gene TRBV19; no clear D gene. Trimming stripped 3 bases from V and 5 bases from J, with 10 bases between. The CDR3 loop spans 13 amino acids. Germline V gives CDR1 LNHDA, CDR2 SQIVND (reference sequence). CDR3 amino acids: CASSIGERYGYTF. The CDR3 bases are TGTGCCAGTAGTATCGGGGAGCGGTATGGCTACACCTTC.

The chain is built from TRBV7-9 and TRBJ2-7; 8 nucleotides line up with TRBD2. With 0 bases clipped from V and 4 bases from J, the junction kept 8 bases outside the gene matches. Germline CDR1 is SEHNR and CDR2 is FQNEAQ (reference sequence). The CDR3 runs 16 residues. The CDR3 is CASSLAPQGTRYEQYF. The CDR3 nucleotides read TGTGCCAGCAGCTTAGCGCCCCAGGGGACTAGATACGAGCAGTACTTC.

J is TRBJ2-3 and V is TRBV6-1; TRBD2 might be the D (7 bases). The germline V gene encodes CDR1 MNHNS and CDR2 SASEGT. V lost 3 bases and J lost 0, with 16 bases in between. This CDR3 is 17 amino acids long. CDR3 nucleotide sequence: TGTGCCAGCAGTGACGGAGGCTGGGGGGGCAGCACAGATACGCAGTATTTT. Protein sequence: CASSDGGWGGSTDTQYF.

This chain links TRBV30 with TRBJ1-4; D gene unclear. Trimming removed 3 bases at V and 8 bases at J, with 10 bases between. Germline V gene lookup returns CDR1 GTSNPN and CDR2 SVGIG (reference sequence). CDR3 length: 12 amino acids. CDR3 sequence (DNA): TGTGCCTGGAGCCTCTTAAAAGAAAAACTGTTTTTT. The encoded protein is CAWSLLKEKLFF.

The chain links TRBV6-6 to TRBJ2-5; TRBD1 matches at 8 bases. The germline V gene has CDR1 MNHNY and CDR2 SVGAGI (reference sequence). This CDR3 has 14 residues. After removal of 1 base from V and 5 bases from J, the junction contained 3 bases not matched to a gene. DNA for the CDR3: TGTGCCAGCAGTTACTTACAGGGGGGCGAGACCCAGTACTTC. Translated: CASSYLQGGETQYF.